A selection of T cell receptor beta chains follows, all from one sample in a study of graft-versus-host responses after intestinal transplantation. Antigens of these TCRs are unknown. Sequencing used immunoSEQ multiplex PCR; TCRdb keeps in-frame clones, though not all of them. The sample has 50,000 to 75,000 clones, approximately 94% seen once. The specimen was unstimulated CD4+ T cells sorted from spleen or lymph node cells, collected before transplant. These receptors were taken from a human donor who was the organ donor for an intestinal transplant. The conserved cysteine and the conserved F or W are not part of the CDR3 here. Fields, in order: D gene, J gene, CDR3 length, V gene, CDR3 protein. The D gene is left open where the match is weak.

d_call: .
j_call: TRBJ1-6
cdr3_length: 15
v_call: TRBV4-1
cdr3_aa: ASSQDYGSSYNSPLH

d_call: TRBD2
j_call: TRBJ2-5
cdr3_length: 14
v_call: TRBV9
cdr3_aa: ASSVGVAGGQETQY

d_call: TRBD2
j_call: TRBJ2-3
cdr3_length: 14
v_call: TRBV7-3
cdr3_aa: ASSQQRGGGTDTQY

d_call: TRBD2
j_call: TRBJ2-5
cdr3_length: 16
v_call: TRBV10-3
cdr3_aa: AISESVAGGPQAKTQY

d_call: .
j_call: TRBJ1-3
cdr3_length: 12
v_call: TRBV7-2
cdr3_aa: ASSLGTSGNTIY

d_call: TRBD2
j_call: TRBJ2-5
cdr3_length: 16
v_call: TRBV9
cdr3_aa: ASSVAPSSGGARETQY

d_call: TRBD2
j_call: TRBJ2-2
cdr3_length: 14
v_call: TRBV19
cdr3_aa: ASTGLAGGPPPGLF

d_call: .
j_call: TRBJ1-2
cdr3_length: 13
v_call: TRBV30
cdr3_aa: AWTGGDRARGGYT

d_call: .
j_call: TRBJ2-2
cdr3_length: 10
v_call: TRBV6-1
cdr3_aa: ASRAPAGELF

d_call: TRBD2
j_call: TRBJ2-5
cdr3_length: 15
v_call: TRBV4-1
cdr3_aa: ASSQVGLAGGGETQY

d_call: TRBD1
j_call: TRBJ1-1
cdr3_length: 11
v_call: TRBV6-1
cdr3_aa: ASSADRDTEAF

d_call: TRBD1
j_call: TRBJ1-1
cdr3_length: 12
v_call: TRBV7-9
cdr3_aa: ASSIGTGGTEAF

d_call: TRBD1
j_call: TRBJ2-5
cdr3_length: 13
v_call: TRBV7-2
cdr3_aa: ASSLVEGAQETQY

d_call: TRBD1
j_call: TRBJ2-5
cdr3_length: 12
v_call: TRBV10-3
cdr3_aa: AISGQGAVETQY

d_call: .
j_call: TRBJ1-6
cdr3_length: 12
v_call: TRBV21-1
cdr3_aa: ASTFGKGVSPLH

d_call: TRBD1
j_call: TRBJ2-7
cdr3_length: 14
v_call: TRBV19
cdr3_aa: ASSILPGQGSREQY

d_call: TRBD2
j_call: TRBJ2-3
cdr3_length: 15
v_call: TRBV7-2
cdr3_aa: ASSLARPAGGLDTQY

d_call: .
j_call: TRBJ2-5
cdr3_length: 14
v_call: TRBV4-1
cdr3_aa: ASSSRSPRGQETQY

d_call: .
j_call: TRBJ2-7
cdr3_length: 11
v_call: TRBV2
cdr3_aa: ASSEVGSYEQY

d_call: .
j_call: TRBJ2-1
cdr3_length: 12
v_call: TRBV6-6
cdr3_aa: ASSYVRTMDEQF

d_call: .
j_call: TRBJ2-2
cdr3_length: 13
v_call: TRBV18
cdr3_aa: ASSPGSVGAGELF

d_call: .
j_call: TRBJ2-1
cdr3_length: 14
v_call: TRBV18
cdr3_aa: ASSPSPGGIGNEQF

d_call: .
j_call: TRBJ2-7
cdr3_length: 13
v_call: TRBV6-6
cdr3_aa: ASSYVGGSPYEQY

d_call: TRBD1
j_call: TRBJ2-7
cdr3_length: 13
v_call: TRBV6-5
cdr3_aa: ASSAPGTGFGEQY

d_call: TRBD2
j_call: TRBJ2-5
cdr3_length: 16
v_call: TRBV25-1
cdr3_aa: ASSESGRTRGLQETQY